These 19 T cell receptor beta chains came from one sample sequenced in a study of cytomegalovirus exposure and HLA in healthy donors. Libraries were prepared by immunoSEQ multiplex PCR; TCRdb keeps only in-frame clonotypes and omits some of them. This sample has some 59,000 clones, with approximately 89% found just once. Sequenced material: PBMCs. These TCRs come from a woman younger than 35 in good health and CMV-seronegative.

The genes are TRBV9 and TRBJ2-5, with D tentatively TRBD2 (5 bases). The ends were cut back, 3 bases at V and 1 base at J, with 19 bases in the middle. In germline, CDR1 is SGDLS, CDR2 YYNGEE. This CDR3 is 17 amino acids long. The chain's CDR3 is CASSERGFSGFQETQYF. The CDR3 DNA sequence: TGTGCCAGCAGCGAGAGAGGGTTCTCAGGCTTCCAAGAGACCCAGTACTTC.

The CDR3 nucleotides read TGTGCCAGCAGCTTGCGGGGTACGATTGGCAATGAGCAGTTCTTC. Protein product: CASSLRGTIGNEQFF. V usage is TRBV5-6 and J usage is TRBJ2-1; D might be TRBD2 (5 bases). This CDR3 contains 15 residues. Germline V gives CDR1 SGHDT, CDR2 YYEEEE. Trimming pared 1 base from V and 6 bases from J, leaving 14 bases between. The complete variable domain, with remaining parts taken from reference TRBV5-6 and TRBJ2-1, reads DAGVTQSPTHLIKTRGQQVTLRCSPKSGHDTVSWYQQALGQGPQFIFQYYEEEERQRGNFPDRFSGHQFPNYSSELNVNALLLGDSALYLCASSLRGTIGNEQFFGPGTRLTVL.

CDR3: CASTPGGPILYEQYF. DNA of the CDR3: TGTGCCAGCACACCAGGGGGGCCCATTCTCTACGAGCAGTACTTC. The chain has TRBV25-1 and TRBJ2-7; a possible D gene is TRBD1 (7 bases). The V gene lost 7 bases and the J gene lost 3 bases, with 19 bases spanning the gap. This CDR3 is built from 15 residues. CDR1 and CDR2 (germline): MGHDK, SYGVNS.

The chain is built from TRBV7-8 and TRBJ2-1; 9 bases fit TRBD2. V shed 0 bases and J 6 bases; nucleotides not matched to a gene: 6. The CDR3 extends over 16 amino acids. Per germline, CDR1 SGHVS and CDR2 FQNEAQ. CDR3 in DNA: TGTGCCAGCAGCTTAGCGCGACTAGCGGCTTTCAATGAGCAGTTCTTC. Encoded protein: CASSLARLAAFNEQFF.

The chain is built from TRBV9 and TRBJ2-6, with a possible D match to TRBD1 (6 bases). V gave up 4 bases and J gave up 2 bases, with 16 bases separating them. Germline CDR1 and CDR2: SGDLS and YYNGEE. This CDR3 has 17 residues. For the CDR3, the DNA is TGTGCCAGCAGCCTATCTACAGGGTGGACTGGGGCCAACGTCCTGACTTTC. Its protein is CASSLSTGWTGANVLTF.

The chain links TRBV6-6 to TRBJ2-5, with TRBD2 identical over 7 bases. This CDR3 contains 15 residues. The J segment lost 2 bases and the V segment lost 4 bases, leaving 7 bases of the junction unmatched. Germline values: CDR1 MNHNY, CDR2 SVGAGI (reference sequence). The CDR3 region has the DNA TGTGCCAGCAGTTCCTCCGGGGGGATACAAGAGACCCAGTACTTC. Its translation is CASSSSGGIQETQYF.

The rearrangement joins TRBV28 to TRBJ1-1; D uncertain. V shed 6 bases and J shed 2 bases, with 10 bases lying between them. Per the germline V gene, CDR1 is MDHEN and CDR2 is SYDVKM. This CDR3 contains 13 residues. DNA of the CDR3: TGTGCCAGCAGCCTCGGAGCTAACACTGAAGCTTTCTTT. This translates into CASSLGANTEAFF.

This chain links TRBV2 with TRBJ1-3, with D tentatively TRBD1 (6 bases). Trimming left V 5 bases short and J 4 bases short, with 12 bases between. Germline CDR1 and CDR2: SNHLY and FYNNEI. The CDR3 contains 14 residues. The CDR3 nucleotides are TGTGCCAGCAGTATAAATACAGGGGGAAACACCATATATTTT. Encoded protein: CASSINTGGNTIYF.

In this sample, this clone turned up a few times. The CDR3 spells CASTRTAYGYTF. DNA of the CDR3: TGTGCCAGTACCCGGACAGCCTATGGCTACACCTTC. This rearrangement joins TRBV19 to TRBJ1-2; a possible D gene is TRBD1 (6 bases). The CDR3 sequence is 12 residues long. Deletions cut 7 bases from V and 4 bases from J, with 10 bases between. Germline CDR1 and CDR2: LNHDA and SQIVND (reference sequence).

This chain links TRBV29-1 with TRBJ1-1, with 7 bases lining up with TRBD1. With V trimmed by 6 bases and J by 7 bases, 5 bases remained unmatched. The CDR3 is made up of 11 amino acids. CDR1 and CDR2 (germline): SQVTM, ANQGSEA. The CDR3 region is CSVWDRYEAFF. The CDR3 coding sequence is TGCAGCGTATGGGACAGATATGAAGCTTTCTTT.

The rearrangement joins TRBV18 to TRBJ1-5; no firm D call. The V and J ends lost 4 bases and 4 bases respectively, with 8 bases between them. In germline, CDR1 is KGHSH, CDR2 LQKENI. This CDR3 spans 13 amino acids. CDR3: CASSRQENQPQHF. CDR3 nucleotide sequence: TGTGCCAGCTCACGACAAGAGAATCAGCCCCAGCATTTT.

The genes are TRBV18 and TRBJ1-4; no definite D call. This CDR3 comprises 16 residues. V was trimmed by 5 bases and J by 0 bases, leaving 13 bases between them. CDR1 and CDR2 (germline): KGHSH, LQKENI. The CDR3 DNA is TGTGCCAGCTCAGACGGGATTCTGGCAACTAATGAAAAACTGTTTTTT. Protein product: CASSDGILATNEKLFF.

The CDR3 region is CASSPGQEAGELFF. DNA for the CDR3: TGTGCCAGCAGCCCAGGACAGGAAGCCGGGGAGCTGTTTTTT. The V gene is TRBV7-2, the J gene TRBJ2-2; 7 bases match TRBD1. The CDR3 has 14 amino acids. Germline assignment: CDR1 SGHTA and CDR2 FQGNSA. The V and J ends lost 5 bases and 6 bases, in that order; junction bases with no gene match: 6.

The V and J genes are TRBV18 and TRBJ1-2; D might be TRBD1 (6 bases). The V gene's germline CDR1 is KGHSH and CDR2 LQKENI. This CDR3 contains 17 residues. V lost 1 base and J lost 0, with 15 bases in between. The CDR3 reads CASSPRTQTGSNYGYTF. The CDR3 DNA reads TGTGCCAGCTCACCACGAACTCAGACAGGTTCTAACTATGGCTACACCTTC.

This clone was counted a single time. V usage is TRBV5-6 and J usage is TRBJ2-3; TRBD2 matches at 8 bases. The V and J ends lost 1 base and 5 bases, in that order; junction bases with no gene match: 12. Germline lookup yields CDR1 SGHDT and CDR2 YYEEEE. The CDR3 is made up of 17 amino acids. Here the CDR3 reads CASSLLQTGGPRDTQYF. CDR3 coding DNA: TGTGCCAGCAGCTTGCTTCAAACGGGAGGGCCTAGAGATACGCAGTATTTT.

The J gene is TRBJ2-2, the V gene TRBV2; 7 positions agree with TRBD2. Looked up from germline, CDR1 is SNHLY and CDR2 is FYNNEI. J gave up 6 bases and V 10 bases, and 11 bases lay outside the gene matches. The CDR3 consists of 14 residues. The CDR3 coding sequence is TGTGCCACTACACCGCGGGAGCCGTCCGGGGAGCTGTTTTTT. Translated: CATTPREPSGELFF.

This chain connects TRBV30 to TRBJ2-1, with D uncertain. CDR3 length: 12 residues. CDR1 is GTSNPN, CDR2 SVGIG, per germline (reference sequence). Trimming took 3 bases from V and 5 from J, leaving 8 bases between them. CDR3 in amino acids: CAWSSQNNEQFF. CDR3 DNA sequence: TGTGCCTGGAGCTCACAGAACAATGAGCAGTTCTTC.

In the case of this clone: Other nucleotide sequences from this sample produce the same CDR3. The chain links TRBV4-3 to TRBJ1-1; D is undetermined. The germline V and J ends were trimmed by 0 bases and 0 bases, with 5 bases remaining between them. The V gene's germline CDR1 is LGHNA and CDR2 YSLEER. This CDR3 has 14 residues. Here the CDR3 reads CASSQDRVNTEAFF. The CDR3 DNA follows: TGCGCCAGCAGCCAAGATCGGGTGAACACTGAAGCTTTCTTT.

The chain couples TRBV6-5 to TRBJ2-2; 12 nucleotides match TRBD2. Trimming at V came to 8 bases and at J to 8 bases, leaving 9 bases not matched to a gene. Germline V gene data show CDR1 as MNHEY and CDR2 as SVGAGI. The length of the CDR3 is 15 residues. The DNA for the CDR3 is TGTGCCAGCCATAGACTAGCGGGAGAGTCGGGGGAGCTGTTTTTT. It is translated as CASHRLAGESGELFF.